Presented here are 16 T cell receptor beta chains from one specimen sequenced in a study of blood T cell repertoires in COVID-19. Produced via immunoSEQ multiplex PCR; TCRdb's table is partial and in-frame only. The repertoire holds approximately 160,000 clones, with under 85% as singletons. Source material: peripheral blood. Receptors originate from an older man who had recovered from COVID-19.

The CDR3 spells CASSLAGFAGPGTDTQYF. The CDR3 DNA reads TGCGCCAGCAGCTTGGCCGGATTTGCGGGACCCGGCACAGATACGCAGTATTTT. The chain links TRBV5-1 to TRBJ2-3; D may be TRBD2 (6 bases). CDR1 and CDR2 from the germline V gene are SGHRS and YFSETQ. The CDR3 is 18 amino acids. Trimming shortened V by 0 bases and J by 1 base, and 18 bases separated the two germline ends.

This clone appeared once. The V gene is TRBV15, the J gene TRBJ1-2; D gene uncertain. V lost 0 bases to trimming and J lost 6 bases, with 8 bases between them. Germline V lookup: CDR1 LNHNV, CDR2 YYDKDF (reference sequence). This CDR3 is built from 13 residues. CDR3 bases: TGTGCCACCAGCAGAGATATCCCGGATGGCTACACCTTC. Its protein product is CATSRDIPDGYTF. Filled out from reference TRBV15 and TRBJ1-2, the complete variable domain reads DAMVIQNPRYQVTQFGKPVTLSCSQTLNHNVMYWYQQKSSQAPKLLFHYYDKDFNNEADTPDNFQSRRPNTSFCFLDIRSPGLGDTAMYLCATSRDIPDGYTFGSGTRLTVV.

This chain joins TRBV7-2 and TRBJ2-7, with TRBD1 identical over 9 bases. Germline CDR1 reads SGHTA; CDR2 reads FQGNSA. Unmatched junction bases numbered 4, after V lost 4 bases and J lost 3 bases. The CDR3 is 14 residues long. The CDR3 is CASSWGQGLYEQYF. DNA for the CDR3: TGTGCCAGCAGCTGGGGACAGGGTCTCTACGAGCAGTACTTC. The full variable domain, completed using reference TRBV7-2 and TRBJ2-7, is GAGVSQSPSNKVTEKGKDVELRCDPISGHTALYWYRQSLGQGLEFLIYFQGNSAPDKSGLPSDRFSAERTGGSVSTLTIQRTQQEDSAVYLCASSWGQGLYEQYFGPGTRLTVT.

This sequence joins TRBV11-2 and TRBJ2-5; D is perhaps TRBD2 (6 bases). This CDR3 region has 13 residues. The V end was cut by 4 bases, the J end by 3 bases, with 9 bases between. Per germline, CDR1 SGHAT and CDR2 FQNNGV. CDR3 sequence: CASSSGLKETQYF. CDR3 coding DNA: TGTGCCAGCAGCTCTGGACTAAAAGAGACCCAGTACTTC.

The J gene is TRBJ2-3, the V gene TRBV5-6, with D unresolved. Trimming stripped 2 bases from V and 7 bases from J, with 14 bases between. Germline V gene lookup returns CDR1 SGHDT and CDR2 YYEEEE. The CDR3 consists of 14 residues. CDR3 nucleotides: TGTGCCAGCAGCTTTATGAATTTGAGGCATACGCAGTATTTT. Amino acid sequence: CASSFMNLRHTQYF.

The genes are TRBV6-5 and TRBJ1-2; D possibly corresponds to TRBD1 (6 bases). The V gene lost 6 bases and the J gene lost 4 bases, with 12 bases spanning the gap. This CDR3 has 13 residues. CDR1 and CDR2 (germline): MNHEY, SVGAGI. This chain's CDR3 is CASSYTGTYGYTF. The CDR3 coding sequence is TGTGCCAGCAGCTATACAGGGACCTATGGCTACACCTTC.

This clone was seen a single time. This rearrangement joins TRBV4-3 to TRBJ2-1; 8 bases align to TRBD2. V lost 1 base and J lost 0; bases outside the gene matches: 5. This CDR3 is 17 amino acids long. Germline lookup yields CDR1 LGHNA and CDR2 YSLEER. The CDR3 region has the DNA TGCGCCAGCAGCCAAGTTCCTAGCGGGTCCTCCTACAATGAGCAGTTCTTC. The encoded protein is CASSQVPSGSSYNEQFF.

The rearrangement joins TRBV7-2 to TRBJ1-1, with D perhaps TRBD1 (5 bases). V shed 7 bases and J shed 4 bases, with 13 bases lying between them. The CDR3 covers 13 residues. Per germline, CDR1 SGHTA and CDR2 FQGNSA. The CDR3 is CASTSGVGTEAFF. The CDR3 DNA reads as TGTGCCAGCACCTCGGGGGTGGGCACTGAAGCTTTCTTT.

The chain carries TRBV3-1 (or the pseudogene TRBV3-2) and TRBJ1-2; D is possibly TRBD1 (6 bases). The CDR3 runs to 15 residues. V shed 1 base and J shed 7 bases, with 16 bases lying between them. Looked up from germline, CDR1 is LGHDT and CDR2 is YNNKEL (reference sequence). CDR3 amino acids: CASSQVGGAGRGYTF. The CDR3 nucleotides read TGTGCCAGCAGCCAAGTTGGGGGCGCCGGCCGTGGCTACACCTTC.

This clone has just one count. The V gene is TRBV4-3, the J gene TRBJ1-6, with 9 bases that match TRBD1. J was trimmed by 10 bases and V by 1 base; bases with no gene match: 8. The CDR3 sequence is 16 residues long. CDR1 and CDR2 from the germline V gene are LGHNA and YSLEER. The CDR3 is CASSQGTGGWGSPLHF. As DNA, the CDR3 is TGCGCCAGCAGCCAAGGTACAGGGGGCTGGGGATCACCCCTCCACTTT.

This chain connects TRBV19 to TRBJ2-5; either TRBD1 or TRBD2 may supply D (6 bases each). V lost 5 bases, J lost 7 bases, and 17 bases lay in between. Germline V lookup: CDR1 LNHDA, CDR2 SQIVND (reference sequence). The length of the CDR3 is 14 residues. The CDR3 reads CASSVGGTEVTQYF. The CDR3 DNA reads TGTGCCAGTAGTGTAGGGGGGACTGAAGTGACCCAGTACTTC. Supplemented by reference TRBV19 and TRBJ2-5, the full variable domain reads DGGITQSPKYLFRKEGQNVTLSCEQNLNHDAMYWYRQDPGQGLRLIYYSQIVNDFQKGDIAEGYSVSREKKESFPLTVTSAQKNPTAFYLCASSVGGTEVTQYFGPGTRLLVL.

The chain combines TRBV7-8 with TRBJ2-7; D might be TRBD1 (6 bases). This CDR3 contains 15 residues. Germline V gives CDR1 SGHVS, CDR2 FQNEAQ. V was shortened by 4 bases and J by 3 bases, with 16 bases between the two germline ends. This CDR3 reads CASSSGTRGYYEQYF. In DNA form, the CDR3 reads TGTGCCAGCAGCTCCGGGACAAGGGGATACTACGAGCAGTACTTC.

The V and J genes are TRBV18 and TRBJ2-7; D gene unclear. CDR3 size: 14 residues. The germline V gene encodes CDR1 KGHSH and CDR2 LQKENI. Trimming removed 0 bases from V and 1 base from J, with 7 bases in between. For the CDR3, the DNA is TGTGCCAGCTCACCACCCGAGCGTTCCTACGAGCAGTACTTC. Its translation: CASSPPERSYEQYF.

The gene calls are TRBV7-9 and TRBJ2-1, with TRBD2 matching over 8 bases. The length of the CDR3 is 19 residues. J lost 0 bases, V lost 5 bases, and 15 bases had no gene match. Germline V gives CDR1 SEHNR, CDR2 FQNEAQ (reference sequence). The CDR3 nucleotides read TGTGCCAGCAGCCCAAACCCGACTAGCGCCTATAGCTCCTACAATGAGCAGTTCTTC. It codes for CASSPNPTSAYSSYNEQFF.

The V and J genes are TRBV14 and TRBJ2-2; possibly TRBD2 for D (6 bases). V dropped 2 bases and J dropped 7 bases, with 8 bases sitting between them. Germline V gene sequence: CDR1 SGHDN, CDR2 FVKESK. The CDR3 runs 13 residues. The CDR3 nucleotides are TGTGCCAGCAGCCAAAGGGGAGGCGGGGAGCTGTTTTTT. It is translated as CASSQRGGGELFF. Supplemented by reference TRBV14 and TRBJ2-2, the full variable domain reads EAGVTQFPSHSVIEKGQTVTLRCDPISGHDNLYWYRRVMGKEIKFLLHFVKESKQDESGMPNNRFLAERTGGTYSTLKVQPAELEDSGVYFCASSQRGGGELFFGEGSRLTVL.

This chain joins TRBV6-5 and TRBJ2-3; no clear D. The V end was cut by 0 bases, the J end by 5 bases, with 9 bases between. The CDR3 is 14 amino acids. The germline V gene encodes CDR1 MNHEY and CDR2 SVGAGI. In DNA form, the CDR3 reads TGTGCCAGCAGTTACTCTATCGCCGGAGATACGCAGTATTTT. Translation: CASSYSIAGDTQYF.